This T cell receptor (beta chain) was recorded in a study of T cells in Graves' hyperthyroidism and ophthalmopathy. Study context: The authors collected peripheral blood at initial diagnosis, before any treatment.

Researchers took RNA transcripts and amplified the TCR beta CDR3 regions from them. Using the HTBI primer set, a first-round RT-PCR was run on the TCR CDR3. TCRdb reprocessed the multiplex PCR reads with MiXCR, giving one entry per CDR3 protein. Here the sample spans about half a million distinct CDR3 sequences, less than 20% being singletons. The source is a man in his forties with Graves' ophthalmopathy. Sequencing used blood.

The CDR3, as DNA: TGTGCCAGCAGCCCTCTTAGCAGGGCGGGGTCGAACATTCAGTACTTC. The encoded protein is CASSPLSRAGSNIQYF. This chain links TRBV28 with TRBJ2-4; possibly TRBD2 for D (6 bases). Trimming left V 6 bases short and J 7 bases short, with 22 bases between. CDR1 is MDHEN, CDR2 SYDVKM, per germline. The CDR3 runs 16 residues.